The 10 T cell receptor beta chains reported below all come from one sample, sequenced in a study of neurological immune-mediated disorders (dated by TCRdb to between 2018 and 2021). The method was 5' RACE. This sample was sequenced with an Illumina HiSeq 2500. TCRdb reprocessed the public reads (quality trimming at Q25 with fastp, clone calling with MiXCR) and kept in-frame beta chains. Entries that share a CDR3 protein sequence are merged under the most common genes and DNA. For this sample there are tens of thousands of distinct CDR3 sequences; 2.5% appear just once. About 2.9% of the sample is taken by the ten largest. Material: PBMCs. The source of these receptors is a man over 45 with multiple sclerosis.

At least ten counts were recorded for this clonotype. CDR3 region: CASSLALGRGTEDTQYF. CDR3 coding DNA: TGTGCCAGCAGCTTAGCATTGGGGCGGGGGACGGAAGATACGCAGTATTTT. The chain employs TRBV7-7 and TRBJ2-3; TRBD2 matches 7 bases. Germline V gene data show CDR1 as SSHAT and CDR2 as FNYEAQ (reference sequence). With V trimmed by 0 bases and J by 5 bases, 11 bases remained unmatched. The CDR3 runs 17 residues.

At least ten counts were recorded for this clonotype. The chain combines TRBV20-1 with TRBJ2-1; D remains ambiguous. The CDR3 is 11 amino acids. From germline, CDR1 is DFQATT and CDR2 SNEGSKA (reference sequence). The V end lost 1 base, the J end lost 5 bases, and 3 bases lay between the germline ends. For the CDR3, the DNA is TGCAGTGCTAGAGGTGACAATGAGCAGTTCTTC. It translates to CSARGDNEQFF.

This clonotype has a count of ten or more. As DNA, the CDR3 is TGTGCCAGCAGCCCCCAGCGGGCTAACTATGGCTACACCTTC. Translating it yields CASSPQRANYGYTF. The chain links TRBV7-2 to TRBJ1-2; D remains ambiguous. V dropped 5 bases and J dropped 0 bases, with 10 bases sitting between them. CDR3 length: 14 residues. Per the germline V gene, CDR1 is SGHTA and CDR2 is FQGNSA.

Many counts were recorded for this clonotype. This chain links TRBV20-1 with TRBJ2-1, with 9 bases identical to TRBD2. J was trimmed by 9 bases and V by 5 bases; bases with no gene match: 11. Germline V gene data show CDR1 as DFQATT and CDR2 as SNEGSKA (reference sequence). CDR3 length: 14 residues. CDR3 DNA sequence: TGCAGTGCTGAACGGGGAGCGGGGGGAGTTGAGCAGTTCTTC. Its translation is CSAERGAGGVEQFF.

This clonotype was seen many times. The V and J genes are TRBV5-6 and TRBJ1-1, with D uncertain. This CDR3 is 15 amino acids long. Germline values: CDR1 SGHDT, CDR2 YYEEEE. V gave up 1 base and J gave up 1 base, with 11 bases separating them. CDR3 sequence (DNA): TGTGCCAGCAGCTTGTTAAACAGTCAGAACACTGAAGCTTTCTTT. Residues: CASSLLNSQNTEAFF.

This clonotype was seen many times. This chain uses TRBV7-2 with TRBJ1-2; TRBD1 matches 7 bases. Germline-derived CDR1 and CDR2 are SGHTA and FQGNSA. The CDR3 consists of 14 residues. V shed 5 bases and J 2 bases; nucleotides not matched to a gene: 5. CDR3 nucleotide sequence: TGTGCCAGCAGCAGAGACAGGGTCAACTATGGCTACACCTTC. Its protein product is CASSRDRVNYGYTF.

This clonotype was seen at least ten times. This chain connects TRBV20-1 to TRBJ2-4, with TRBD2 matching 16 bases. V shed 5 bases and J 9 bases; nucleotides not matched to a gene: 10. This CDR3 has 16 amino acids. Per germline, CDR1 DFQATT and CDR2 SNEGSKA (reference sequence). The CDR3 sequence: CSAFPGTSGGAGIQYF. For the CDR3, the DNA is TGCAGTGCTTTCCCTGGGACTAGCGGGGGGGCCGGCATTCAGTACTTC.

This clonotype was picked up many times. This chain links TRBV6-5 with TRBJ2-1; 8 bases align to TRBD2. The CDR3 runs to 15 residues. Germline loops: CDR1 MNHEY, CDR2 SVGAGI. The V gene end was trimmed by 4 bases and the J gene end by 6 bases; junction bases not matched to a gene: 8. This chain's CDR3 is CASSSAGTSSNEQFF. CDR3 DNA: TGTGCCAGCAGTTCGGCCGGGACTAGTAGCAATGAGCAGTTCTTC.

This clonotype has a count of ten or more. This chain joins TRBV27 and TRBJ1-5; 7 bases are a match to TRBD1. Germline V gene data show CDR1 as MNHEY and CDR2 as SMNVEV (reference sequence). The V segment lost 0 bases and the J segment 2 bases; nucleotides outside the gene matches: 1. The CDR3 loop spans 15 amino acids. The CDR3: CASSLSTGGNQPQHF. DNA for the CDR3: TGTGCCAGCAGTTTATCCACAGGGGGCAATCAGCCCCAGCATTTT.

This clonotype was detected many times. This chain connects TRBV6-2 or TRBV6-3 to TRBJ2-7; unclear D gene. The germline V gene encodes CDR1 MNHEY and CDR2 SVGEGT. V was pared by 5 bases and J by 7 bases, with 6 bases between. The CDR3 runs to 10 residues. CDR3 DNA: TGTGCCAGCAGTCAGAGGGAGCAGTACTTC. Protein product: CASSQREQYF.